This TCR beta chain comes out of a study of technical replicates of blood from a few donors. Libraries were prepared by immunoSEQ multiplex PCR; TCRdb keeps only in-frame clonotypes and omits some of them. The sample has roughly 70,000 clones; under 98% are singletons. In this sample, this clone turned up once. Between the trimmed V and J ends, which lost 4 bases and 11 bases, there was a span of 24 bases. The CDR3 is made up of 15 amino acids. Looked up from germline, CDR1 is SGDLS and CDR2 is YYNGEE. What was sequenced was T cells isolated from PBMCs. The gene calls are TRBV9 and TRBJ1-1, with D possibly matching TRBD1 (6 bases). The TCR was taken from a human donor in good health. Written as DNA, the CDR3 is TGTGCCAGCAGCTCCGATGGGGACATAAGTGAGAGGGCTTTCTTT. Amino acids: CASSSDGDISERAFF.